Below, 21 T cell receptor beta chains from the same sample are listed, as sequenced in a study of shared clonotypes between healthy human individuals (dated by TCRdb to between 2020 and 2021). The library was prepared using the immunoSEQ multiplex PCR assay. TCRdb re-hosts the immuneACCESS table, in-frame sequences only. Its copies lack some clones; in the studies checked, an unresolved V gene accounts for under half of them, and the cause for the rest is not known. For this sample there are a few million clones; 85% to 95% appear just once. The ten largest clones add up to approximately 0.4% of the sample. The specimen sequenced was naive CD4+ T cells from PBMCs. The meaning of the sample's cell subset or site label: CD45RA+ positively selected. All receptors derive from a man younger than 35 in good health. Some clones in this sample may be carry-over from other donors' samples.

This clone has a single count. The rearrangement uses TRBV6-1 and TRBJ2-7; TRBD1 matches at 7 bases. V shed 6 bases, J shed 3 bases, and the junction held 8 bases outside the gene matches. CDR1 is MNHNS and CDR2 is SASEGT in the germline V gene. The CDR3 extends over 14 amino acids. The CDR3 sequence: CASSAGTAYYEQYF. Written as DNA, the CDR3 is TGTGCCAGCAGCGCCGGGACAGCTTACTACGAGCAGTACTTC.

This sequence joins TRBV19 and TRBJ1-4, with 11 bases lining up with TRBD1. With V trimmed by 5 bases and J by 7 bases, 6 bases remained unmatched. The germline V gene has CDR1 LNHDA and CDR2 SQIVND (reference sequence). The length of the CDR3 is 15 residues. In DNA form, the CDR3 reads TGTGCCAGTAGTGACGGACAGGGGGCACGTGAAAAACTGTTTTTT. As protein: CASSDGQGAREKLFF. The full variable domain, its missing parts supplied by reference TRBV19 and TRBJ1-4, is DGGITQSPKYLFRKEGQNVTLSCEQNLNHDAMYWYRQDPGQGLRLIYYSQIVNDFQKGDIAEGYSVSREKKESFPLTVTSAQKNPTAFYLCASSDGQGAREKLFFGSGTQLSVL.

CDR3 sequence reads: CASRSGLAGWDEQFF. CDR3 in DNA: TGCGCCAGCAGGTCGGGACTAGCGGGGTGGGATGAGCAGTTCTTC. The gene calls are TRBV5-1 and TRBJ2-1, with TRBD2 matching 13 bases. The CDR3 has 15 amino acids. V lost 5 bases to trimming and J lost 8 bases; unmatched junction nucleotides: 7. The germline gives CDR1 SGHRS, CDR2 YFSETQ.

The chain recombines TRBV5-1 with TRBJ1-1; 9 positions agree with TRBD1. The CDR3 totals 16 residues. With 3 bases clipped from V and 4 bases from J, the junction kept 10 bases outside the gene matches. Germline V gives CDR1 SGHRS, CDR2 YFSETQ. Here the CDR3 reads CASSSMGTGIVTEAFF. The CDR3 DNA follows: TGCGCCAGCAGCTCCATGGGGACAGGGATTGTCACTGAAGCTTTCTTT.

The genes are TRBV6-1 and TRBJ2-7; tentative D call: TRBD1 (6 bases). In germline, CDR1 is MNHNS, CDR2 SASEGT. Trimming left V 5 bases short and J 2 bases short, with 13 bases between. The CDR3 is 14 residues long. The CDR3 DNA follows: TGTGCCAGCAGTAACACAGGGAAAGCCTACGAGCAGTACTTC. It encodes CASSNTGKAYEQYF.

A few counts support this clone. The V call is TRBV6-4, the J call TRBJ1-1, with D hard to call. The germline CDR1 and CDR2 sequences are MRHNA and SNTAGT. The CDR3 has 15 residues. Trimming left V 6 bases short and J 4 bases short, with 18 bases between. In nucleotides, the CDR3 is TGTGCCAGCAGATCCATTACAGCCGTAAGCACTGAAGCTTTCTTT. Protein sequence: CASRSITAVSTEAFF.

The V and J genes are TRBV27 and TRBJ1-6; 8 bases are shared with TRBD1. Germline trimming cut 5 bases from V and 8 bases from J; bases unmatched to any gene: 5. Germline CDR1 reads MNHEY; CDR2 reads SMNVEV (reference sequence). This CDR3 is built from 14 residues. The DNA for the CDR3 is TGTGCCAGCAGTGCCCGGGACAGGCATTCACCCCTCCACTTT. Amino acid sequence: CASSARDRHSPLHF.

Here the CDR3 reads CASRQGTRFYGYTF. The CDR3 DNA follows: TGTGCCAGCAGACAAGGCACCCGCTTCTATGGCTACACCTTC. This chain uses TRBV11-2 with TRBJ1-2; no definite D call. The V gene lost 6 bases and the J gene lost 4 bases, with 15 bases spanning the gap. The CDR3 is 14 amino acids. CDR1 is SGHAT and CDR2 is FQNNGV in the germline V gene.

This chain connects TRBV30 to TRBJ1-1, with D perhaps TRBD1 (5 bases). The CDR3 is made up of 10 amino acids. CDR1 is GTSNPN and CDR2 is SVGIG in the germline V gene (reference sequence). Trimming took 4 bases from V and 11 from J, leaving 11 bases between them. CDR3 in amino acids: CAWNVGAAFF. CDR3 DNA: TGTGCCTGGAATGTAGGGGCCGCTTTCTTT.

This rearrangement joins TRBV19 to TRBJ1-2; the match to TRBD1 covers 8 bases. The CDR3 is made up of 14 amino acids. Germline CDR1 is LNHDA and CDR2 is SQIVND (reference sequence). Trimming cost V 5 bases and J 4 bases; bases outside gene matches: 6. The CDR3 DNA reads as TGTGCCAGTAGTGAGACAGGGGTCCTCTATGGCTACACCTTC. Protein sequence: CASSETGVLYGYTF.

The J gene is TRBJ2-5, the V gene TRBV5-6; 9 nucleotides align to TRBD2. The end of the DNA aligns better with TRBJ2-7, so the J call may be wrong. CDR1 is SGHDT and CDR2 is YYEEEE in the germline V gene. This CDR3 is built from 15 residues. Here the CDR3 reads CASSLAGGLRGEQYF. The CDR3 DNA reads TGTGCCAGCAGCCTGGCGGGAGGGTTACGCGGCGAGCAGTACTTC.

To note about this clone: In the same sample, other DNA sequences code for this CDR3. The chain combines TRBV28 with TRBJ1-4; a weak D match, TRBD1 (5 bases). The V gene lost 2 bases and the J gene lost 0 bases, with 7 bases spanning the gap. Germline V gene lookup returns CDR1 MDHEN and CDR2 SYDVKM. The CDR3 is made up of 15 amino acids. The CDR3 protein is CASSLTGATNEKLFF. The CDR3 nucleotides read TGTGCCAGCAGTTTAACAGGCGCAACTAATGAAAAACTGTTTTTT.

This sequence joins TRBV4-1 and TRBJ1-1; D may be TRBD1 (5 bases). This CDR3 is built from 15 residues. V lost 3 bases, J lost 2 bases, and 13 bases lay in between. CDR1 MGHRA and CDR2 YSYEKL come from the germline V gene. The CDR3 is CASSHDPRVNTEAFF. DNA of the CDR3: TGCGCCAGCAGCCACGACCCCAGGGTAAACACTGAAGCTTTCTTT.

This chain links TRBV7-9 with TRBJ1-1, with TRBD1 as a possible D gene (6 bases). Trimming took off 5 bases at V and 1 base at J, with 14 bases between the two ends. Germline-derived CDR1 and CDR2 are SEHNR and FQNEAQ (reference sequence). The length of the CDR3 is 15 residues. The CDR3 sequence: CASSRLTGPNTEAFF. Written as DNA, the CDR3 is TGTGCCAGCAGCCGACTAACAGGGCCGAACACTGAAGCTTTCTTT.

The chain is built from TRBV7-3 and TRBJ1-2, with D perhaps TRBD1 (6 bases). The germline V and J ends were trimmed by 5 bases and 4 bases, with 17 bases remaining between them. Germline CDR1 is SGHTA and CDR2 is FQGTGA. The CDR3 totals 15 residues. The CDR3 DNA sequence: TGTGCCAGCAGCCACCGGACAGAGCCTTCCTATGGCTACACCTTC. It specifies CASSHRTEPSYGYTF.

V is TRBV5-1 and J is TRBJ2-7, with 9 nucleotides matching TRBD2. V shed 2 bases, J shed 6 bases, and the junction held 6 bases outside the gene matches. Germline CDR1 is SGHRS and CDR2 is YFSETQ. The CDR3 runs to 14 residues. CDR3 DNA sequence: TGCGCCAGCAGCTTACTAGCGGGCGGATTCGAGCAGTACTTC. Translated: CASSLLAGGFEQYF.

The J gene is TRBJ1-5, the V gene TRBV2, with D tentatively TRBD1 (6 bases). Trimming took off 5 bases at V and 11 bases at J, with 13 bases between the two ends. The CDR3 has 12 residues. Looked up from germline, CDR1 is SNHLY and CDR2 is FYNNEI. CDR3 residues: CASSLQGRAQHF. CDR3 in DNA: TGTGCCAGCAGTCTTCAGGGGAGGGCCCAGCATTTT.

The chain links TRBV11-2 to TRBJ2-7; 7 positions match TRBD1. Losses at the gene ends were 6 bases for V and 1 base for J; bases not matched to a gene: 15. In germline, CDR1 is SGHAT, CDR2 FQNNGV. The CDR3 has 17 residues. The CDR3 sequence is CASSPGGRGPRSYEQYF. CDR3 nucleotides: TGTGCCAGCAGTCCAGGGGGTCGGGGTCCGAGGTCCTACGAGCAGTACTTC.

This chain connects TRBV6-1 to TRBJ1-2; unclear D gene. The CDR3 runs to 13 residues. Germline V gene lookup returns CDR1 MNHNS and CDR2 SASEGT. Trimming removed 4 bases at V and 4 bases at J, with 10 bases between. The CDR3 region has the DNA TGTGCCAGCAGTGGGTCCGAGCTCTATGGCTACACCTTC. It specifies CASSGSELYGYTF.

As concerns this clone: Other DNA sequences of this sample code for an identical CDR3. V usage is TRBV4-1 and J usage is TRBJ1-4, with D uncertain. Germline V lookup: CDR1 MGHRA, CDR2 YSYEKL. This CDR3 region has 13 residues. V was clipped by 1 base and J by 8 bases, with 8 bases between them. In DNA form, the CDR3 reads TGCGCCAGCAGCCAAGCCCGGTCCGAAAAACTGTTTTTT. Residues: CASSQARSEKLFF.

This clone is a singleton in its sample. The chain has TRBV6-5 and TRBJ2-3, with 11 bases lining up with TRBD2. In germline, CDR1 is MNHEY, CDR2 SVGAGI. CDR3 size: 15 residues. The ends lost 5 bases at V and 4 bases at J; junction bases unmatched: 5. CDR3 sequence: CASSQLAGVSDTQYF. In DNA, the CDR3 is TGTGCCAGCAGTCAACTAGCGGGAGTGTCAGATACGCAGTATTTT.